This passage covers 24 T cell receptor beta chains from one sample sequenced in a study of OX40 agonist ivuxolimab in advanced cancers. The method was immunoSEQ multiplex PCR; TCRdb's version includes in-frame clones alone and lacks a portion of them. The sample lists almost 50,000 clones; 75% to 90% were seen once. The sequencing used CD4+ or CD8+ T cells sorted from blood, collected in a trial of the OX40 agonist ivuxolimab. The receptors come from an adult with an advanced solid tumor such as melanoma, head and neck, liver or kidney cancer.

J is TRBJ2-1 and V is TRBV6-5; TRBD2 is a possible D gene (5 bases). V was trimmed by 6 bases and J by 2 bases, leaving 14 bases between them. CDR1 MNHEY and CDR2 SVGAGI come from the germline V gene. The CDR3 sequence is 15 residues long. In nucleotides, the CDR3 is TGTGCCAGCAGATTTGGAGGTTCAGCCTACAATGAGCAGTTCTTC. It is translated as CASRFGGSAYNEQFF.

This chain connects TRBV5-1 to TRBJ2-7; weak D call: TRBD1 (5 bases). Germline loops: CDR1 SGHRS, CDR2 YFSETQ. The CDR3 has 14 amino acids. V lost 2 bases, J lost 3 bases, and 12 bases lay in between. In nucleotides, the CDR3 is TGCGCCAGCAGCTTCATGACCGACAGCTACGAGCAGTACTTC. It translates to CASSFMTDSYEQYF.

The chain recombines TRBV4-3 with TRBJ2-7; D is unclear. The CDR3 runs 12 residues. Germline loops: CDR1 LGHNA, CDR2 YSLEER. Deletions cut 3 bases from V and 6 bases from J, with 9 bases between. CDR3: CASSHSDPEQYF. The CDR3 DNA is TGCGCCAGCAGCCATTCCGATCCCGAGCAGTACTTC.

A single count supports this clone. The chain employs TRBV15 and TRBJ1-5; 8 bases fit TRBD1. The CDR3 length is 16 residues. Trimming took 5 bases from V and 6 from J; bases not matched to a gene: 12. Germline V gene data show CDR1 as LNHNV and CDR2 as YYDKDF (reference sequence). DNA of the CDR3: TGTGCCACCAGCGCTCGAGTTGGACAGGGACGTCAGCCCCAGCATTTT. Translating it yields CATSARVGQGRQPQHF.

The genes are TRBV5-1 and TRBJ2-6, with a possible D match to TRBD2 (5 bases). V was pared by 4 bases and J by 0 bases, with 17 bases between. This CDR3 has 18 residues. The V gene's germline CDR1 is SGHRS and CDR2 YFSETQ. CDR3 in amino acids: CASSPGGPITSGANVLTF. In nucleotides, the CDR3 is TGCGCCAGCAGCCCGGGCGGGCCTATAACCTCTGGGGCCAACGTCCTGACTTTC. Supplemented by reference TRBV5-1 and TRBJ2-6, the full variable domain reads KAGVTQTPRYLIKTRGQQVTLSCSPISGHRSVSWYQQTPGQGLQFLFEYFSETQRNKGNFPGRFSGRQFSNSRSEMNVSTLELGDSALYLCASSPGGPITSGANVLTFGAGSRLTVL.

The V gene is TRBV6-1, the J gene TRBJ2-5; tentatively, D is TRBD1 (5 bases). CDR1 is MNHNS and CDR2 is SASEGT in the germline V gene. The V end lost 4 bases, the J end lost 5 bases, and 11 bases lay between the germline ends. This CDR3 is 13 amino acids long. This CDR3 reads CASSGSGRETQYF. CDR3 bases: TGTGCCAGCAGTGGCTCAGGGCGGGAGACCCAGTACTTC.

This clone appeared once. The chain combines TRBV5-1 with TRBJ2-3, with TRBD2 as a possible D gene (6 bases). Trimming removed 3 bases at V and 0 bases at J, with 14 bases between. Germline assignment: CDR1 SGHRS and CDR2 YFSETQ. This CDR3 region has 16 residues. This chain's CDR3 is CASSWGLLSSTDTQYF. The CDR3 coding sequence is TGCGCCAGCAGCTGGGGACTCCTATCTAGCACAGATACGCAGTATTTT.

The genes are TRBV5-6 and TRBJ2-3, with D tentatively TRBD1 or TRBD2 (5 bases each). This CDR3 has 15 amino acids. Germline V lookup: CDR1 SGHDT, CDR2 YYEEEE. Trimming left V 4 bases short and J 8 bases short, with 20 bases between. The CDR3 nucleotides read TGTGCCAGCAGCCGGGACGGAGTCTTGAGGGGTACGCAGTATTTT. Its translation: CASSRDGVLRGTQYF.

J is TRBJ2-5 and V is TRBV7-6; D possibly corresponds to TRBD2 (5 bases). CDR1 and CDR2 (germline): SGHVS, FNYEAQ. This CDR3 has 13 residues. V lost 1 base, J lost 7 bases, and 10 bases lay in between. The CDR3 sequence: CASSLGEHGTQYF. CDR3 nucleotide sequence: TGTGCCAGCAGCTTAGGGGAGCATGGGACCCAGTACTTC.

In DNA, the CDR3 is TGTGCCAGCAGCTTAGCAGCCTCTGGGGCCAACGTCCTGACTTTC. Translated, it gives CASSLAASGANVLTF. The gene calls are TRBV7-2 and TRBJ2-6; D call uncertain. CDR3 length: 15 residues. V lost 0 bases and J lost 0, with 3 bases in between. CDR1 SGHTA and CDR2 FQGNSA come from the germline V gene.

The rearrangement links TRBV5-4 to TRBJ2-3; D is ambiguous. CDR3 size: 13 residues. Deletions cut 4 bases from V and 6 bases from J, with 12 bases between. The germline V gene has CDR1 SGHNT and CDR2 YYREEE (reference sequence). The CDR3 nucleotides are TGTGCCAGCAGCGGGGTCCTTACGGATACGCAGTATTTT. It encodes CASSGVLTDTQYF.

J is TRBJ2-7 and V is TRBV10-3, with D tentatively TRBD2 (6 bases). This CDR3 is 14 amino acids long. Between the trimmed V and J ends, which lost 8 bases and 0 bases, there was a span of 14 bases. Germline V gene lookup returns CDR1 ENHRY and CDR2 SYGVKD. The CDR3 DNA is TGTGCCATCTCCGGGCGGGAAATCTCCTACGAGCAGTACTTC. Encoded protein: CAISGREISYEQYF.

The rearrangement links TRBV10-1 to TRBJ2-7; D gene ambiguous. Trimming stripped 0 bases from V and 0 bases from J, with 9 bases between. Germline-derived CDR1 and CDR2 are WNHNN and SYGVQD (reference sequence). The CDR3 spans 15 residues. CDR3 loop: CASSESMDSSYEQYF. In DNA, the CDR3 is TGCGCCAGCAGTGAGTCGATGGATAGCTCCTACGAGCAGTACTTC.

DNA for the CDR3: TGTGCCAGCTGGCGGACAGGGGGCCCCGAGCAGTACTTC. Its translation: CASWRTGGPEQYF. V gene TRBV7-9 combines with J gene TRBJ2-7; TRBD1 aligns across 11 bases. CDR1 and CDR2 (germline): SEHNR, FQNEAQ (reference sequence). V gave up 8 bases and J gave up 6 bases; unmatched junction bases: 6. This CDR3 spans 13 amino acids.

The chain carries TRBV29-1 and TRBJ1-3; D is ambiguous. Looked up from germline, CDR1 is SQVTM and CDR2 is ANQGSEA. Deletions cut 4 bases from V and 0 bases from J, with 10 bases between. The CDR3 consists of 14 residues. CDR3 in amino acids: CSVVGSSSGNTIYF. CDR3 sequence (DNA): TGCAGCGTTGTCGGGAGTTCCTCTGGAAACACCATATATTTT.

The chain links TRBV4-3 to TRBJ2-7; D is unresolved. CDR1 and CDR2 from the germline V gene are LGHNA and YSLEER. The CDR3 is 16 amino acids. V was trimmed by 1 base and J by 0 bases, leaving 13 bases between them. CDR3 amino acids: CASSQGHSETSYEQYF. CDR3 DNA: TGCGCCAGCAGCCAAGGACACAGTGAAACCTCCTACGAGCAGTACTTC.

V and J are TRBV5-1 and TRBJ2-1; TRBD2 aligns across 8 bases. Germline lookup yields CDR1 SGHRS and CDR2 YFSETQ. J lost 5 bases, V lost 2 bases, and 3 bases had no gene match. This CDR3 contains 14 residues. CDR3 loop: CASSFGLAHNEQFF. CDR3 in DNA: TGCGCCAGCAGCTTTGGACTAGCCCACAATGAGCAGTTCTTC.

V gene TRBV6-6 combines with J gene TRBJ1-2; D unresolved. The ends were cut back, 0 bases at V and 4 bases at J, with 9 bases in the middle. CDR1 is MNHNY, CDR2 SVGAGI, per germline (reference sequence). This CDR3 is built from 14 residues. The CDR3 spells CASSYSSPSYGYTF. CDR3 sequence (DNA): TGTGCCAGCAGTTACTCGTCCCCTTCCTATGGCTACACCTTC.

V is TRBV6-1 and J is TRBJ1-2; 8 bases align to TRBD1. Trimming cost V 6 bases and J 4 bases; bases outside gene matches: 7. CDR1 and CDR2 (germline): MNHNS, SASEGT. The CDR3 extends over 14 amino acids. CDR3 sequence (DNA): TGTGCCAGCAGCGAGTCGGACAGGGTCTATGGCTACACCTTC. Translating it yields CASSESDRVYGYTF.

This clone was detected once. DNA of the CDR3: TGTGCCAGCAGCGTCGATAGCGGGAGTCTAACCTACGAGCAGTACTTC. Its translation is CASSVDSGSLTYEQYF. The chain has TRBV9 and TRBJ2-7, with 9 bases fitting TRBD2. Trimming removed 2 bases from V and 2 bases from J; junction bases left unmatched: 8. The CDR3 is 16 amino acids. Germline V gene sequence: CDR1 SGDLS, CDR2 YYNGEE.

The V gene is TRBV29-1, the J gene TRBJ1-2, with D tentatively TRBD1 (5 bases). Germline-derived CDR1 and CDR2 are SQVTM and ANQGSEA. Trimming took 4 bases from V and 2 from J, leaving 11 bases between them. The CDR3 has 13 amino acids. CDR3 sequence: CSVAREPNYGYTF. The CDR3 region has the DNA TGCAGCGTTGCCAGGGAACCCAACTATGGCTACACCTTC.

J is TRBJ2-2 and V is TRBV7-9; TRBD1 is a possible D gene (5 bases). V lost 5 bases to trimming and J lost 5 bases, with 9 bases between them. The length of the CDR3 is 13 residues. Germline CDR1 reads SEHNR; CDR2 reads FQNEAQ (reference sequence). CDR3 protein: CASSTQETGELFF. The CDR3 DNA is TGTGCCAGCAGCACACAGGAGACCGGGGAGCTGTTTTTT.

The chain carries TRBV7-8 and TRBJ1-5, with unresolved D. The V gene lost 2 bases and the J gene lost 0 bases, with 23 bases spanning the gap. CDR1 and CDR2 (germline): SGHVS, FQNEAQ. CDR3 length: 20 residues. In DNA, the CDR3 is TGTGCCAGCAGCTTATTTACCTACGGTAGCGGAAAATCTAGCAATCAGCCCCAGCATTTT. It codes for CASSLFTYGSGKSSNQPQHF.

The chain combines TRBV6-1 with TRBJ1-2; the match to TRBD1 covers 9 bases. Germline CDR1 reads MNHNS; CDR2 reads SASEGT. The CDR3 consists of 16 residues. The V segment lost 2 bases and the J segment 3 bases; nucleotides outside the gene matches: 7. This CDR3 is CASSERDRVRDYGYTF. CDR3 in DNA: TGTGCCAGCAGTGAACGGGACAGGGTGAGGGACTATGGCTACACCTTC.